Below, 29 T cell receptor beta chains from the same sample are listed, as sequenced in a study of brain metastases from non-small cell lung cancer. Some clones are missing from TCRdb's copy, which holds only in-frame ones; the method was immunoSEQ multiplex PCR. The top ten hold 9.9% of the sample, which has about 2,400 clones, around four fifths seen once. The material sequenced was primary lung tumor tissue. All receptors come from a donor aged 40 or over with non-small cell lung cancer.

This clone was recorded once. The chain has TRBV21-1 and TRBJ2-7; TRBD2 is the table's D call and was not checked against the DNA. TRBV21-1 is tagged as a pseudogene. There are 15 residues in the CDR3. This chain's CDR3 is CASSLRTRDIYEQYF. The CDR3 bases are TGTGCCAGCAGCTTACGGACTAGGGACATCTACGAGCAGTACTTC.

This chain connects TRBV7-3 to TRBJ1-4; no reliable D call. There are 11 residues in the CDR3. The ends were cut back, 3 bases at V and 8 bases at J, with 4 bases in the middle. The germline gives CDR1 SGHTA, CDR2 FQGTGA. DNA of the CDR3: TGTGCCAGCAGCTTTGGAGAAAAACTGTTTTTT. This sequence encodes CASSFGEKLFF.

The genes are TRBV18 and TRBJ2-7; 8 positions match TRBD1. V shed 3 bases, J shed 1 base, and the junction held 5 bases outside the gene matches. Looked up from germline, CDR1 is KGHSH and CDR2 is LQKENI. The CDR3 length is 15 residues. CDR3 amino acids: CASSPGTGRSYEQYF. The CDR3 region has the DNA TGTGCCAGCTCACCCGGGACAGGCAGATCCTACGAGCAGTACTTC.

This chain joins TRBV28 and TRBJ1-1; D gene ambiguous. The CDR3 runs 13 residues. CDR1 MDHEN and CDR2 SYDVKM come from the germline V gene. V lost 2 bases to trimming and J lost 1 base, with 5 bases between them. As DNA, the CDR3 is TGTGCCAGCAGTTTACAGGAGAACACTGAAGCTTTCTTT. This sequence encodes CASSLQENTEAFF.

The CDR3 sequence: CASSLPGGPSYEQYF. The CDR3 coding sequence is TGTGCCAGCAGTCTGCCCGGGGGCCCCTCCTACGAGCAGTACTTC. The J gene is TRBJ2-7, the V gene TRBV28; D tentatively fits TRBD1 or TRBD2 (6 bases each). The germline V gene has CDR1 MDHEN and CDR2 SYDVKM. The V gene lost 5 bases and the J gene lost 0 bases, with 14 bases spanning the gap. The CDR3 spans 15 residues.

This clone was detected only once. The CDR3 region is CASSLRAGLYGYTF. The CDR3 DNA sequence: TGTGCCAGCAGTTTAAGGGCCGGTCTCTATGGCTACACCTTC. The chain links TRBV27 to TRBJ1-2; D is unclear. CDR1 MNHEY and CDR2 SMNVEV come from the germline V gene (reference sequence). This CDR3 spans 14 amino acids. Trimming removed 2 bases at V and 4 bases at J, with 11 bases between.

The J gene is TRBJ2-2, the V gene TRBV7-8; 8 nucleotides align to TRBD1. The junction had 8 bases not matched to a gene; V was cut back by 5 bases and J by 0 bases. Germline CDR1 is SGHVS and CDR2 is FQNEAQ. The CDR3 covers 17 residues. The CDR3 loop reads CASSPRGRFTNTGELFF. DNA for the CDR3: TGTGCCAGCAGCCCCAGGGGGCGTTTTACGAACACCGGGGAGCTGTTTTTT.

This clone came up once. The V gene is TRBV27, the J gene TRBJ1-5, with 8 bases fitting TRBD1. From germline, CDR1 is MNHEY and CDR2 SMNVEV (reference sequence). V shed 4 bases and J 8 bases; nucleotides not matched to a gene: 10. The CDR3 sequence is 15 residues long. The CDR3 nucleotides are TGTGCCAGCAGTTCAGGGTACAGGGGGTTAGAGCCCCAGCATTTT. It translates to CASSSGYRGLEPQHF.

Only one count was recorded for this clone. At one boundary the junction diverges from the germline segment, which might be a read error. The chain has TRBV7-7 and TRBJ1-1; maybe TRBD1 (5 bases). The CDR3 has 18 amino acids. Germline lookup yields CDR1 SSHAT and CDR2 FNYEAQ (reference sequence). The CDR3 sequence is CASSLFGTGGVLNTEAFF. As DNA, the CDR3 is TGTGCTAGCAGCTTATTTGGGACTGGGGGGGTCCTAAACACTGAAGCTTTCTTT. The variable domain in full, completed from reference TRBV7-7 and TRBJ1-1, reads GAGVSQSPRYKVTKRGQDVTLRCDPISSHATLYWYQQALGQGPEFLTYFNYEAQPDKSGLPSDRFSAERPEGSISTLTIQRTEQRDSAMYRCASSLFGTGGVLNTEAFFGQGTRLTVV.

The chain employs TRBV7-9 and TRBJ2-5; a weak D match, TRBD1 (6 bases). Trimming shortened V by 4 bases and J by 8 bases, and 17 bases separated the two germline ends. CDR3 length: 14 residues. Per the germline V gene, CDR1 is SEHNR and CDR2 is FQNEAQ (reference sequence). CDR3 loop: CASSSPANRETQYF. The CDR3 coding sequence is TGTGCCAGCAGCTCCCCCGCCAACAGGGAAACCCAGTACTTC.

The chain links TRBV5-4 to TRBJ1-2; D remains ambiguous. Germline V CDR1 and CDR2: SGHNT, YYREEE (reference sequence). With 2 bases removed from V and 5 bases from J, the gap between germline ends came to 13 bases. This CDR3 is 14 amino acids long. CDR3 bases: TGTGCCAGCAGCTTTGAGGACGGTAAATATGGCTACACCTTC. Translation: CASSFEDGKYGYTF.

The chain recombines TRBV10-3 with TRBJ1-1; D is ambiguous. The CDR3 covers 12 residues. The germline V gene has CDR1 ENHRY and CDR2 SYGVKD. V lost 5 bases to trimming and J lost 5 bases, with 9 bases between them. The CDR3 sequence: CAISPGKTEAFF. The CDR3 DNA sequence: TGTGCCATCAGTCCGGGTAAAACTGAAGCTTTCTTT.

The V call is TRBV6-4, the J call TRBJ2-1; the D gene is possibly TRBD2 (6 bases). The length of the CDR3 is 17 residues. V lost 2 bases to trimming and J lost 0 bases, with 14 bases between them. Germline lookup yields CDR1 MRHNA and CDR2 SNTAGT. The CDR3 DNA reads as TGTGCCAGCAGTGACGGTTGTTGGAGGGTCTCCTACAATGAGCAGTTCTTC. Its translation: CASSDGCWRVSYNEQFF.

V gene TRBV7-6 combines with J gene TRBJ2-7, with TRBD1 matching over 11 bases. Germline trimming cut 4 bases from V and 5 bases from J; bases unmatched to any gene: 1. Per germline, CDR1 SGHVS and CDR2 FNYEAQ. The CDR3 sequence is 13 residues long. CDR3 nucleotides: TGTGCCAGCAGCTGGGACAGGGGGAACGAGCAGTACTTC. It encodes CASSWDRGNEQYF.

V and J are TRBV4-3 and TRBJ2-1; possible D gene TRBD2, 5 bases. This CDR3 contains 15 residues. Trimming pared 0 bases from V and 6 bases from J, leaving 12 bases between. Germline V CDR1 and CDR2: LGHNA, YSLEER. CDR3 amino acids: CASSQEETRFNEQFF. The CDR3 DNA follows: TGCGCCAGCAGCCAAGAGGAAACTAGATTCAATGAGCAGTTCTTC.

The genes are TRBV7-3 and TRBJ1-5; D call uncertain. Trimming removed 2 bases from V and 4 bases from J, with 6 bases in between. The CDR3 extends over 13 amino acids. The germline gives CDR1 SGHTA, CDR2 FQGTGA. The CDR3 spells CASSLFLNQPQHF. The CDR3 DNA reads TGTGCCAGCAGCTTATTCCTAAATCAGCCCCAGCATTTT.

The chain couples TRBV5-1 to TRBJ1-3; D is uncertain. From germline, CDR1 is SGHRS and CDR2 YFSETQ. CDR3 length: 14 residues. Deletions cut 4 bases from V and 1 base from J, with 9 bases between. CDR3 DNA sequence: TGCGCCAGCAGCCCACAGTTATCTGGAAACACCATATATTTT. Amino acids: CASSPQLSGNTIYF.

The chain combines TRBV6-5 with TRBJ1-5; D is perhaps TRBD1 (5 bases). Trimming cost V 4 bases and J 6 bases, with 7 bases left between them. The V gene's germline CDR1 is MNHEY and CDR2 SVGAGI. The CDR3 is 12 amino acids. The CDR3 DNA reads as TGTGCCAGCAGTTCAGGGTCTCAGCCCCAGCATTTT. Residues: CASSSGSQPQHF.

As regards this clone: Additional DNA sequences in this sample encode the identical CDR3. The chain joins TRBV6-2 or TRBV6-3 to TRBJ1-2, with 7 bases fitting TRBD1. Germline trimming cut 6 bases from V and 5 bases from J; bases unmatched to any gene: 9. This CDR3 region has 14 residues. CDR1 and CDR2 (germline): MNHEY, SVGEGT. CDR3 coding DNA: TGTGCCAGCAGCCCCCTCGGGACAGTTTATGGCTACACCTTC. Amino acid sequence: CASSPLGTVYGYTF.

The chain employs TRBV27 and TRBJ1-4, with no clear D. Deletions cut 5 bases from V and 0 bases from J, with 10 bases between. Germline V gives CDR1 MNHEY, CDR2 SMNVEV (reference sequence). The CDR3 is 15 residues long. For the CDR3, the DNA is TGTGCCAGCAGTCCCTCGCGAGCAACTAATGAAAAACTGTTTTTT. It encodes CASSPSRATNEKLFF.

The CDR3: CASSLVGTVLVETQYF. CDR3 nucleotides: TGTGCCAGCAGCTTAGTGGGGACCGTACTCGTGGAGACCCAGTACTTC. This chain links TRBV7-2 with TRBJ2-5; D may be TRBD1 or TRBD2 (5 bases each). V dropped 1 base and J dropped 5 bases, with 17 bases sitting between them. The CDR3 has 16 residues. Germline V gene lookup returns CDR1 SGHTA and CDR2 FQGNSA. Using reference TRBV7-2 and TRBJ2-5 for the parts outside the CDR3, the full variable domain is GAGVSQSPSNKVTEKGKDVELRCDPISGHTALYWYRQSLGQGLEFLIYFQGNSAPDKSGLPSDRFSAERTGGSVSTLTIQRTQQEDSAVYLCASSLVGTVLVETQYFGPGTRLLVL.

This clone has just a few counts. The J gene is TRBJ2-7, the V gene TRBV7-8, with 8 bases that match TRBD1. Trimming at V came to 5 bases and at J to 4 bases, leaving 4 bases not matched to a gene. Germline CDR1 is SGHVS and CDR2 is FQNEAQ. This CDR3 is 13 amino acids long. The DNA of the CDR3 is TGTGCCAGCAGCCGGGACAGGCGGTACGAGCAGTACTTC. It translates to CASSRDRRYEQYF.

Only a few counts were recorded for this clone. This rearrangement joins TRBV4-3 to TRBJ2-7, with D tentatively TRBD2 (7 bases). Germline V gene sequence: CDR1 LGHNA, CDR2 YSLEER. CDR3 size: 19 residues. The V end was cut by 0 bases, the J end by 3 bases, with 24 bases between. The CDR3 DNA is TGCGCCAGCAGCCAAGAAAAAAAAGCGGGACACCTGCCGAACTACGAGCAGTACTTC. Its translation is CASSQEKKAGHLPNYEQYF.

This clone showed up just once. A much larger clone is a single base away; this may be a read error. Other DNA sequences in the same sample also yield this CDR3. This sequence joins TRBV28 and TRBJ1-5; D is possibly TRBD1 (5 bases). V lost 9 bases to trimming and J lost 2 bases, with 14 bases between them. The CDR3 is made up of 14 amino acids. Germline V gene sequence: CDR1 MDHEN, CDR2 SYDVKM. The CDR3 is CASSRGFGNQPQHF. CDR3 DNA: TGTGCCAGTAGTCGGGGGTTTGGCAATCAGCCCCAGCATTTT.

The chain joins TRBV7-9 to TRBJ2-5, with D tentatively TRBD1 (5 bases). Germline V gene lookup returns CDR1 SEHNR and CDR2 FQNEAQ (reference sequence). Trimming left V 3 bases short and J 3 bases short, with 8 bases between. There are 13 residues in the CDR3. The CDR3 sequence is CASSLGLEETQYF. The CDR3 bases are TGTGCCAGCAGCTTGGGGCTGGAAGAGACCCAGTACTTC.

The rearrangement joins TRBV7-9 to TRBJ2-7, with 10 bases identical to TRBD2. This CDR3 comprises 14 residues. V shed 7 bases and J 4 bases; nucleotides not matched to a gene: 7. Germline V gene data show CDR1 as SEHNR and CDR2 as FQNEAQ (reference sequence). For the CDR3, the DNA is TGTGCCAGCACCCCTAGCGGGAGTATGTACGAGCAGTACTTC. Its protein is CASTPSGSMYEQYF.

Turning to this clone: This sample also contains other DNA sequences that code for the same CDR3. The genes are TRBV7-2 and TRBJ1-2; TRBD1 aligns across 7 bases. Germline loops: CDR1 SGHTA, CDR2 FQGNSA. V trimming: 5 bases; J trimming: 7 bases; junction bases outside the gene matches: 13. The CDR3 runs to 15 residues. The CDR3 DNA follows: TGTGCCAGCAGCACGGAGGGAACAGGGGCAGGTGGCTACACCTTC. Its protein is CASSTEGTGAGGYTF. Complete variable domain (other parts from reference TRBV7-2 and TRBJ1-2): GAGVSQSPSNKVTEKGKDVELRCDPISGHTALYWYRQSLGQGLEFLIYFQGNSAPDKSGLPSDRFSAERTGGSVSTLTIQRTQQEDSAVYLCASSTEGTGAGGYTFGSGTRLTVV.

J is TRBJ2-5 and V is TRBV7-9; 8 positions agree with TRBD2. The V and J ends lost 7 bases and 1 base, in that order; junction bases with no gene match: 8. The CDR3 loop spans 15 amino acids. Per germline, CDR1 SEHNR and CDR2 FQNEAQ (reference sequence). CDR3 bases: TGTGCCAGCACTGACGGACTAGCCTTCCAAGAGACCCAGTACTTC. As protein: CASTDGLAFQETQYF. The whole variable domain, filled in from reference TRBV7-9 and TRBJ2-5, reads DTGVSQNPRHKITKRGQNVTFRCDPISEHNRLYWYRQTLGQGPEFLTYFQNEAQLEKSRLLSDRFSAERPKGSFSTLEIQRTEQGDSAMYLCASTDGLAFQETQYFGPGTRLLVL.

To note about this clone: One end of the junction fails to match germline, which may point to a read error. Other DNA sequences in the same sample also yield this CDR3. This chain links TRBV27 with TRBJ2-7; 8 bases are shared with TRBD1. This CDR3 is 14 amino acids long. From germline, CDR1 is MNHEY and CDR2 SMNVEV (reference sequence). The CDR3 is CASSLQGANYEQYF. CDR3 sequence (DNA): TGTGCCAGCAGTTTACAGGGGGCTAACTACGAACAGTACTTC.